This T cell receptor beta chain stems from a study of T cell repertoires in cytomegalovirus infection (dated by TCRdb to about 2019). A note on the overall study: Donor HLA type was relevant to the analysis, because carriage of CMV infection together with the matching HLA type was indicated by public TCR beta signatures. What the authors observed across the whole study: The ex vivo response was dominated by HLA-C-restricted CMV-specific TCR beta clonotypes, which also provided the single most frequent clonotype in two of eight donors. In both this cohort and an independent cohort of under 450 donors, the cumulative frequency of public TCR beta family members distinguished carriers of CMV infection plus the relevant HLA type.

Trimming accounts for 4 bases at V and 4 bases at J, while the number of junction bases matched to no gene is 5. CDR1 and CDR2 (MNHEY, SVGAGI) derive from the germline V gene. The cysteine opens and the phenylalanine closes a CDR3 of 14 amino acids. Of all the DNA, just the CDR3 is kept, 42 bases in frame from base 1. This clonotype has a handful of counts. There is no known antigen for this receptor. The record has no base qualities; no much larger clone is one base away. The sequencing machine was an Illumina HiSeq 1500. TCRdb redid the processing of the public reads, applying fastp at Q25 and MiXCR, and retained in-frame beta chains. Every entry covers one CDR3 protein and lists the most common genes and DNA from its rows. The sample table records hundreds of thousands of distinct CDR3 sequences; around 10% of these occur just once. Of the sample, over 2.5% falls within the top ten clones.

The receptor comes from a human donor in good health (CMV status not recorded). Some clones in this sample may be carry-over from other donors' samples. The sequence joins TRBV6-5 to TRBJ2-3, and TRBD2 matches 7 of the central bases. Sequenced input: PBMCs. The nucleotides read TGTGCCAGCAGTTGGGTGGGGGGGTCAGATACGCAGTATTTT. It translates to CASSWVGGSDTQYF.